This T cell receptor (beta chain) was sequenced for a study of post-analysis software for immune sequencing data. Study overall: The patients showed relapsing-remitting, secondary progressive and progressive-relapsing multiple sclerosis courses. Study results and caveats: TRBV5-6, TRBV5-1 and TRBV20-1 were among roughly five TRBV segments more frequent in patients than controls. The normalized Chao1 diversity of multiple sclerosis patients was significantly lower than that of controls. Analysis by F measure revealed that same-batch samples clustered strongly together.

V was trimmed by 4 bases and J by 0 bases, leaving 27 bases between them. CDR1 SGHRS and CDR2 YFSETQ come from the germline V gene. The CDR3 loop spans 20 amino acids. In the case of this clonotype: Its antigen is not identified.

Built from TCR beta cDNA, the libraries had unique molecular identifiers in them. TCRdb analysed the PCR reads with MiXCR anew, one entry per CDR3 protein. The data show about half a million distinct CDR3 sequences, roughly 46% seen once. The clonotype was recovered from a girl aged 10 to 17 with multiple sclerosis. The V call is TRBV5-1, the J call TRBJ2-3, with D possibly TRBD1 on 6 matching bases. The specimen sequenced was blood. The CDR3 DNA reads TGCGCCAGCAGCCCTCGCGCAATTGGGCCCGGGACACTTAGCACAGATACGCAGTATTTT. Its translation: CASSPRAIGPGTLSTDTQYF. Full variable domain (rest looked up from reference TRBV5-1 and TRBJ2-3): KAGVTQTPRYLIKTRGQQVTLSCSPISGHRSVSWYQQTPGQGLQFLFEYFSETQRNKGNFPGRFSGRQFSNSRSEMNVSTLELGDSALYLCASSPRAIGPGTLSTDTQYFGPGTRLTVL.